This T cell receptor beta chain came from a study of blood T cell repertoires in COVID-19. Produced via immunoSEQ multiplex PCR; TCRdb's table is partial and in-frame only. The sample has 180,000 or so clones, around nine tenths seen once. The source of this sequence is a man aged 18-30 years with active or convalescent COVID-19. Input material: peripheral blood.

The CDR3 spells CASSLRGPTSYEQYV. The DNA for the CDR3 is TGTGCCAGCAGTTTACGAGGCCCCACCTCCTACGAGCAGTACGTC. V gene TRBV28 combines with J gene TRBJ2-7, with D unclear. V was shortened by 2 bases and J by 0 bases, with 11 bases between the two germline ends. Germline CDR1 reads MDHEN; CDR2 reads SYDVKM. The CDR3 has 15 amino acids.